The text below deals with one T cell receptor (beta chain). The source of the sample is a study of blood T cell repertoires in COVID-19. Study-wide context: The United States, Italy and Spain were the sources of the acute and convalescent COVID-19 samples. PBMCs, B-cell-depleted T cells, or T cells provided the cDNA or gDNA that made up the material.

Original analysis: Amplifying reference gene primers gave estimates of nucleated cell counts. Clones were sequenced by immunoSEQ multiplex PCR, and TCRdb holds only the in-frame ones, with some missing. V and J calls plus clone size are reproduced from that table; the DNA served to infer D and trimming. This table has around 150,000 clones, 60% to 85% appearing once. CDR1 LGHNA and CDR2 YNFKEQ come from the germline V gene. The germline V and J ends were trimmed by 6 bases and 1 base, with 13 bases remaining between them. The CDR3 is 15 amino acids. The clonotype was recovered from a man aged 55-75 years with acute or convalescent COVID-19. The chain is built from TRBV4-2 and TRBJ1-3; D remains unclear. Sequenced material: peripheral blood. The CDR3 sequence: CASSYAVSSGNTIYF. CDR3 bases: TGTGCCAGCAGTTACGCAGTTTCTTCTGGAAACACCATATATTTT.